This T cell receptor beta chain is drawn from a study of blood T cells in healthy people across ages (dated by TCRdb to between 2014 and 2017). Regarding the complete study: In model experiments, template switching captured about one uniquely barcoded TCR beta cDNA molecule for every two T cells. To avoid experimental bias, donors of different ages were spread randomly across the sequencing lanes. Four age groups were formed from the donors: young (average approximately 15 years), middle-aged (around 41), aged (under 70) and long-lived (82). Age-related changes in TCR beta repertoire diversity were measured in the study by deep sequencing normalized with unique cDNA molecular identifiers. Two additional independent replicas of 1 million unique cDNA reads from the same blood draw were analyzed for two donors (one aged 18 to 30 and one aged 80 or older).

Note on this clonotype: The clone's antigen remains unknown. One base away there is no much larger clone; base qualities are not given.

Broader findings and caveats from the paper: Estimates of total diversity based on one million sequenced T cells were considered lower bounds and underestimates. Compared with the aged group, the long-lived group had more naive CD4+ T cells, fewer expanded clones and increased TCR diversity, suggesting age selection. Because profiling used bulk unsorted PBMCs, naive and antigen-experienced compartments could not be compared conclusively. As age increased, observed TCR beta diversity per million T cells dropped in a roughly linear way, and a significant reduction was already evident by age roughly 36. The CMV infection status of donors was not known, potentially confounding age-related changes in expanded clonotypes. Observed TCR beta diversity correlated strongly with the percentage of naive T cells measured by flow cytometry.

Receptors were amplified or captured by 5' RACE. TCRdb records Illumina HiSeq 2500 as the sequencer. A second roughly 7 to 11 cycle PCR used a sample-barcoded 5' primer and a J-beta primer mix. A template-switch 5' adaptor carrying 12 random nucleotides introduced a unique molecular identifier onto each TCR beta cDNA molecule. Each sample yielded at least 2.5 million CDR3-containing paired-end reads. First-strand cDNA synthesis was performed from all RNA using the Mint cDNA synthesis kit, with priming by a TRBC-specific oligonucleotide. All cDNA was treated with uracil-DNA glycosylase and then went through a first 18-cycle PCR with the universal primers M1SS and BC2_uni_R. On the study's bioinformatics: For normalization, 1 million high-quality reads, each with a distinct molecular identifier, were randomly selected from each sample. Reads sharing molecular identifiers were discarded rather than binned into consensus sequences. MiTCR, set to a Q25 quality threshold and the strictest error-elimination algorithm, was used for CDR3 identification, clonotype clustering and error correction. Lower-bound total TCR beta diversity was estimated with a nonparametric unseen species model using Euler transformation. The public reads were run again by TCRdb, first through fastp at Q25 and then through MiXCR, and only productive beta chains were kept. All rows with the same CDR3 protein become a single entry with the most common DNA and genes. The V and J calls follow TCRdb's processing rather than the paper's. The sample records around 870,000 distinct CDR3 sequences, around 30% of which are singletons. The top ten clonotypes cover 15% to 20% of the sample.

Systemically healthy Caucasian individuals from Russia, some 38 in total and aged about 6 to 100 years, were included as donors. Each donor gave ten milliliters of peripheral blood, collected into EDTA-treated Vacutainer tubes. Ficoll-Paque density-gradient centrifugation was used to isolate PBMCs, with at least 6 million per sample. Total RNA, at least 5.5 micrograms per sample, was extracted from PBMCs with Trizol reagent. For every donor, an aliquot of PBMCs went through flow cytometry to measure the percentages of naive CD45RAhigh/CD27high T cells. The CDR3 measures 14 amino acids from cysteine to phenylalanine. The CDR3 DNA has 42 bases and is translated from base 1. After removal of 3 bases from V and 9 bases from J, the junction retains 7 bases not matched to a gene. From the germline V gene, CDR1 is LGHNA and CDR2 is YSLEER.

This sequence uses TRBV4-3 and TRBJ1-5; TRBD1 aligns with 8 central bases. The source material was blood. This TCR was sampled from a woman of 80 years or more in good health. The nucleotide sequence is TGCGCCAGCAGCCAGGGACAGGCCCAATGGCCCCAGCATTTT. The translation is CASSQGQAQWPQHF.